This TCR beta chain was captured in a study of blood T cells in healthy people across ages. A second PCR, run for roughly 7 to 11 cycles, used a sample-barcoded 5' primer plus a J-beta primer mix. From the 5' RACE reads, TCRdb called clonotypes with MiXCR, one entry per CDR3 protein. Of more than 1,400,000 distinct CDR3 sequences detected, 40% to 50% appear once; the ten largest clones hold under 8%. Trimming removed 3 bases from V and 6 bases from J; junction bases left unmatched: 4. The CDR3 runs 13 residues. Germline V CDR1 and CDR2: ENHRY, SYGVKD. The rearrangement uses TRBV10-3 and TRBJ1-2; the match to TRBD1 covers 7 bases. The sample was blood. This clonotype was obtained from a young woman in good health. The CDR3 sequence is CAISEGGWDGYTF. CDR3 nucleotides: TGTGCCATCAGTGAAGGGGGCTGGGATGGCTACACCTTC.